This entry concerns a single T cell receptor beta chain. Its specificity is unknown. Trimming pared 0 bases from V and 8 bases from J, leaving 9 bases between. Germline CDR1 and CDR2: SGHAT and FQDESV (reference sequence). This CDR3 has 13 residues. This sample is drawn from a study of response to subunit inactivated influenza vaccine. Notes on the study in general: Few new T cells, the authors suggested, are recruited by each seasonal influenza vaccination.

TCRdb reprocessed the RT-PCR reads via MiXCR and lists one record per CDR3 protein. The sample has hundreds of thousands of distinct CDR3 sequences; 14% are singletons. This receptor was obtained from a man in his fifties who received an inactivated influenza vaccine. This chain connects TRBV11-1 to TRBJ2-3, with no clear D. The sequenced sample was PBMCs from blood, obtained around 14 days before vaccination. As DNA, the CDR3 is TGTGCCAGCAGCTTAGCGTGGTCAGGTACGCAGTATTTT. Protein sequence: CASSLAWSGTQYF. The complete variable domain, with remaining parts taken from reference TRBV11-1 and TRBJ2-3, reads EAEVAQSPRYKITEKSQAVAFWCDPISGHATLYWYRQILGQGPELLVQFQDESVVDDSQLPKDRFSAERLKGVDSTLKIQPAELGDSAMYLCASSLAWSGTQYFGPGTRLTVL.